This entry describes one T cell receptor beta chain. The data derive from a study of blood T cell repertoires in COVID-19. Background on the study: Collection of acute and convalescent COVID-19 samples took place in the United States, Italy and Spain. In each case, the material was cDNA or gDNA derived from T cells, B-cell-depleted T cells, or PBMCs.

Authors' analysis steps: By means of reference gene primer amplification, nucleated cell counts were estimated. Sequencing was performed with immunoSEQ multiplex PCR; in TCRdb, only in-frame clones are kept and a portion is missing. The DNA gave D and trimming, while V, J and clone size come from that table. The top ten hold around 3% of the sample, which has 250,000 to 300,000 clones, about 86% seen once. From germline, CDR1 is MNHEY and CDR2 SVGAGI. The CDR3 sequence is 11 residues long. Deletions cut 6 bases from V and 3 bases from J, with 4 bases between. This TCR came from a woman aged 60 to 75 with active or convalescent COVID-19. Sequences were obtained from peripheral blood. The chain uses TRBV6-5 and TRBJ2-3; D not resolved. This CDR3 reads CASRLTDTQYF. For the CDR3, the DNA is TGTGCCAGCAGACTTACAGATACGCAGTATTTT.